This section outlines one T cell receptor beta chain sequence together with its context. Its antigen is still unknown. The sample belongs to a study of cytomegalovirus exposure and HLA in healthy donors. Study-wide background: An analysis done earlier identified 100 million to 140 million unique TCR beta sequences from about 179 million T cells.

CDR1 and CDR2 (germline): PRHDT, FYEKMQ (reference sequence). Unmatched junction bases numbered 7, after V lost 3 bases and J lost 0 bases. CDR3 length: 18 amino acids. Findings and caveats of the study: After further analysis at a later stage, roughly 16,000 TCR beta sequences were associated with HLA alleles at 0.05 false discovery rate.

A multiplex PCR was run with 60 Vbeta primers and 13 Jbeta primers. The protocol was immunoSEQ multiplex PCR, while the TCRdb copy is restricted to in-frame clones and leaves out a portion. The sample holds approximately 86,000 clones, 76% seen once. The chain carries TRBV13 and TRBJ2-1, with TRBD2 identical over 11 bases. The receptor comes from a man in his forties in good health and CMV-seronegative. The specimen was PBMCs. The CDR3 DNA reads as TGTGCCAGCAGCTTTCTAGCGGGGGGCTCCGCCTCCTACAATGAGCAGTTCTTC. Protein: CASSFLAGGSASYNEQFF.